The 3 T cell receptor beta chains given below trace back to one sample, sequenced in a study of cytomegalovirus exposure and HLA in healthy donors. Clones were sequenced by immunoSEQ multiplex PCR, and TCRdb holds only the in-frame ones, with some missing. The table includes about 130,000 clones, about 90% detected once. The sample consisted of PBMCs. The receptors stem from a man aged 30-40 years in good health and CMV-seronegative.

The rearrangement joins TRBV19 to TRBJ1-1, with 7 bases identical to TRBD1. CDR3 length: 15 residues. The germline gives CDR1 LNHDA, CDR2 SQIVND (reference sequence). Unmatched junction bases numbered 9, after V lost 6 bases and J lost 2 bases. CDR3 sequence reads: CASSPWQGVNTEAFF. CDR3 bases: TGTGCCAGTAGCCCCTGGCAGGGGGTCAACACTGAAGCTTTCTTT.

A note on this clone: Other DNA sequences in this specimen translate into the identical CDR3. The V gene is TRBV5-4, the J gene TRBJ2-2; 8 bases fit TRBD1. CDR1 SGHNT and CDR2 YYREEE come from the germline V gene (reference sequence). V trimming: 5 bases; J trimming: 6 bases; junction bases outside the gene matches: 9. The CDR3 is made up of 15 amino acids. The CDR3 region has the DNA TGTGCCAGCAGTAGACTGACAGGGGATCCCGGGGAGCTGTTTTTT. Its protein is CASSRLTGDPGELFF.

The chain links TRBV28 to TRBJ2-1; 9 positions agree with TRBD1. Trimming took 8 bases from V and 2 from J; bases not matched to a gene: 7. The CDR3 is made up of 15 amino acids. CDR1 MDHEN and CDR2 SYDVKM come from the germline V gene. In nucleotides, the CDR3 is TGTGCCAGCCGAACCGGGACAGGGACCTACAATGAGCAGTTCTTC. Translation: CASRTGTGTYNEQFF. Together with reference TRBV28 and TRBJ2-1, the CDR3 gives the full variable domain: DVKVTQSSRYLVKRTGEKVFLECVQDMDHENMFWYRQDPGLGLRLIYFSYDVKMKEKGDIPEGYSVSREKKERFSLILESASTNQTSMYLCASRTGTGTYNEQFFGPGTRLTVL.